This TCR beta chain was sequenced in a study of T cells expressing NK-cell markers. About the research overall: Sorted T-cell subsets CD3+CD56+NKG2C+, CD3+CD56+NKG2C- and CD3+CD56-NKG2C+ were TCR beta-sequenced. Seropositivity for HCMV was found in seven of the eight sequenced donors, with one seronegative.

Researchers built TCR beta cDNA using 5'RACE template switching with UMIs. Reanalyzing the 5' RACE reads, TCRdb keeps one entry per CDR3 protein, without DNA. The sample has 500,000 to 600,000 distinct CDR3 sequences. Study conclusions and caveats: For four donors, these clonotypes were likewise the leading ones in the CD3+CD56-NKG2C+ fraction.

In regard to this clonotype: Antigen: not known.

This TCR was sampled from a man between 18 and 29 years old in good health. Sequenced input: blood T cells: a sorted CD56 or NKG2C T cell subset, CD4+ or CD8+ T cells, or bulk PBMC T cells (not recorded which).

The CDR3: CASSSEGLNEQFF. The V and J genes are TRBV2 and TRBJ2-1. The CDR3 runs to 13 residues. Germline V gene data show CDR1 as SNHLY and CDR2 as FYNNEI.